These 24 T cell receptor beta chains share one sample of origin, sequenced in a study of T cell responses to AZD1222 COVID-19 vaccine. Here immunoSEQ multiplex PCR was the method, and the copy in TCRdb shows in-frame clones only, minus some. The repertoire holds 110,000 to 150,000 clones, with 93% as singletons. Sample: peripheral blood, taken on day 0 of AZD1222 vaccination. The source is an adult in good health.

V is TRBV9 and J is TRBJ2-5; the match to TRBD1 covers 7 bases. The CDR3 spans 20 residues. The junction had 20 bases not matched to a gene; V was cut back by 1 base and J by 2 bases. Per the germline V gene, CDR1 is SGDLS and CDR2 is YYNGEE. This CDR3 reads CASSVSVGRGQPREQETQYF. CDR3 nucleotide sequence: TGTGCCAGCAGCGTAAGTGTCGGTCGGGGACAGCCGCGTGAGCAAGAGACCCAGTACTTC.

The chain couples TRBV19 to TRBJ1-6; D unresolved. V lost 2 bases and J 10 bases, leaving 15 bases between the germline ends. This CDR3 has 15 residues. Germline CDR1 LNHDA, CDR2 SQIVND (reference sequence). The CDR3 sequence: CASSIRVSSNSPLHF. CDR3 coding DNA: TGTGCCAGTAGTATAAGGGTTTCGAGTAACTCACCCCTCCACTTT.

The CDR3 nucleotides read TGTGCCATCAGTGAGTGGGACAGACGAACCGGGGAGCTGTTTTTT. Its translation: CAISEWDRRTGELFF. V is TRBV10-3 and J is TRBJ2-2; 7 bases are shared with TRBD1. There are 15 residues in the CDR3. V was pared by 1 base and J by 5 bases, with 4 bases of the junction left unmatched. Germline loops: CDR1 ENHRY, CDR2 SYGVKD.

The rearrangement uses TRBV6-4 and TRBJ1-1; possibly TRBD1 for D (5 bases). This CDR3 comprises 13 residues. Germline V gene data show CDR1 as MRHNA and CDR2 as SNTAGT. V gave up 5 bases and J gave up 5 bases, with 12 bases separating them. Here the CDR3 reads CASSRGHGTEAFF. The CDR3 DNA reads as TGTGCCAGCAGTCGGGGCCATGGGACTGAAGCTTTCTTT.

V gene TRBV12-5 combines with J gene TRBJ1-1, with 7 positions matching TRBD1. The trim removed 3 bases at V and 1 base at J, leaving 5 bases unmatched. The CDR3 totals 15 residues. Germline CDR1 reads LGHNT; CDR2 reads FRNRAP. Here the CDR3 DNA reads TGTGCTAGTGGTTTTGACAGGGCGGGGAACACTGAAGCTTTCTTT. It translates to CASGFDRAGNTEAFF. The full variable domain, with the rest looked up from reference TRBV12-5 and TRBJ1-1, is DARVTQTPRHKVTEMGQEVTMRCQPILGHNTVFWYRQTMMQGLELLAYFRNRAPLDDSGMPKDRFSAEMPDATLATLKIQPSEPRDSAVYFCASGFDRAGNTEAFFGQGTRLTVV.

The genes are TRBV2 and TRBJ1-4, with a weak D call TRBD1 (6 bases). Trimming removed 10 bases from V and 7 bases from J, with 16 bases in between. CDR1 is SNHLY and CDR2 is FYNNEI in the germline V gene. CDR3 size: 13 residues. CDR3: CAISDRRGEKLFF. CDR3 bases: TGTGCCATCTCCGACAGGCGGGGTGAAAAACTGTTTTTT. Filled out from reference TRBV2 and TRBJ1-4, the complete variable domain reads EPEVTQTPSHQVTQMGQEVILRCVPISNHLYFYWYRQILGQKVEFLVSFYNNEISEKSEIFDDQFSVERPDGSNFTLKIRSTKLEDSAMYFCAISDRRGEKLFFGSGTQLSVL.

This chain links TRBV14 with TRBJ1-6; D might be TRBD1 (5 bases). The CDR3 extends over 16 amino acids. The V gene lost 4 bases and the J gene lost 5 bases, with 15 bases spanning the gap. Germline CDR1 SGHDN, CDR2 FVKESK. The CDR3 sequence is CASSRNRKFNNSPLHF. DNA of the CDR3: TGTGCCAGCAGCCGGAACAGGAAATTTAATAATTCACCCCTCCACTTT.

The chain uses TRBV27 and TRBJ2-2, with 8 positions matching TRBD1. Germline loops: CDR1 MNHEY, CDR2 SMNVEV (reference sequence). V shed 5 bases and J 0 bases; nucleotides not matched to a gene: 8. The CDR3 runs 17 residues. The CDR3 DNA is TGTGCCAGCAGTACCCCGACAGGGGCGGCGAACACCGGGGAGCTGTTTTTT. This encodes CASSTPTGAANTGELFF.

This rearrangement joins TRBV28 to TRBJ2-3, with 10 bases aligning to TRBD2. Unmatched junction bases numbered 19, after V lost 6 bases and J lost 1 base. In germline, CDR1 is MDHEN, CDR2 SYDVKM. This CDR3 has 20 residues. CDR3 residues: CASRPYRGSGTSVGTDTQYF. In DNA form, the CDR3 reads TGTGCCAGCAGACCCTACAGGGGATCAGGGACTAGCGTGGGCACAGATACGCAGTATTTT.

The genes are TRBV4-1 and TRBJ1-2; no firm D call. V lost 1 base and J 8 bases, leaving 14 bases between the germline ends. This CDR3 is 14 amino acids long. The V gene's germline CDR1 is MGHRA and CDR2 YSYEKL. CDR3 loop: CASSQVLSVGGYTF. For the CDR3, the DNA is TGCGCCAGCAGCCAAGTCCTGTCCGTCGGGGGCTACACCTTC.

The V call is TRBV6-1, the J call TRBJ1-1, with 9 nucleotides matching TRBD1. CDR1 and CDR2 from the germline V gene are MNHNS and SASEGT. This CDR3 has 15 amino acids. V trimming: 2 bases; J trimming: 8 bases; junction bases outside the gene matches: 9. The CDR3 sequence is CASSEQGRTGDEAFF. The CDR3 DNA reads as TGTGCCAGCAGTGAACAGGGAAGGACAGGGGACGAAGCTTTCTTT.

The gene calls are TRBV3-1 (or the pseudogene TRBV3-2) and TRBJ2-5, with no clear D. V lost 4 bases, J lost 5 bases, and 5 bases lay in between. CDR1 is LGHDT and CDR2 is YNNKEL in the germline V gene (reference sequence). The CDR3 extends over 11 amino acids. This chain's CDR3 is CASSRWETQYF. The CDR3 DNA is TGTGCCAGCAGCCGTTGGGAGACCCAGTACTTC.

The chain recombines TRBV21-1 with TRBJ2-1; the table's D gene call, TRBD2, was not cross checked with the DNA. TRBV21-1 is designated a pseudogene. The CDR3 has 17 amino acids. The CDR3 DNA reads TGTGCCAGCAGCAGACGCCTAGCGGGAGAGGCCTACAATGAGCAGTTCTTC. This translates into CASSRRLAGEAYNEQFF.

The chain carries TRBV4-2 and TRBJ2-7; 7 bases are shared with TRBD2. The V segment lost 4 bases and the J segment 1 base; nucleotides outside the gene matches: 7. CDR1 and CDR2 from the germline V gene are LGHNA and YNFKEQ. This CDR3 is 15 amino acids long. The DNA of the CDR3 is TGTGCCAGCAGCCTGGGGGGGGGAGATTCCTACGAGCAGTACTTC. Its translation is CASSLGGGDSYEQYF.

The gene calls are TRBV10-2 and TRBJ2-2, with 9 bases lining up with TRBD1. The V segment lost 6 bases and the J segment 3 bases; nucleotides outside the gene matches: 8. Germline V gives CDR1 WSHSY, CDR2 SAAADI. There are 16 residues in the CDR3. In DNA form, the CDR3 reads TGCGCCAGCAGACTAGGGACAGGGAGGGACACCGGGGAGCTGTTTTTT. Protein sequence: CASRLGTGRDTGELFF.

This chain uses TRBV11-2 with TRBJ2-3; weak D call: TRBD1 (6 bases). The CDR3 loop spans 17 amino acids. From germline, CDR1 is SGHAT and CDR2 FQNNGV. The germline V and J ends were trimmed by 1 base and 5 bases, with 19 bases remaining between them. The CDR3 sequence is CASSLGGQGRFGDTQYF. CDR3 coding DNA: TGTGCCAGCAGCTTAGGGGGGCAGGGTCGGTTTGGAGATACGCAGTATTTT.

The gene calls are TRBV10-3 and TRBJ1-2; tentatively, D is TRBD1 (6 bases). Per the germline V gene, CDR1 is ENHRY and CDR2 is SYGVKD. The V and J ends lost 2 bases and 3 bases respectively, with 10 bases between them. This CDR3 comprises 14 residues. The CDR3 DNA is TGTGCCATCAGTGAGGGGGGGCAAGACTATGGCTACACCTTC. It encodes CAISEGGQDYGYTF.

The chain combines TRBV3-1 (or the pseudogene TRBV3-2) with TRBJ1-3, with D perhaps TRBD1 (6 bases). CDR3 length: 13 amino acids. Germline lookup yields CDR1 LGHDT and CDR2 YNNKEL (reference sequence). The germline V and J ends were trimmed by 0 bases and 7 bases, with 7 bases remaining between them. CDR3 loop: CASSQDRGNTIYF. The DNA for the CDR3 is TGTGCCAGCAGCCAAGACAGGGGCAACACCATATATTTT.

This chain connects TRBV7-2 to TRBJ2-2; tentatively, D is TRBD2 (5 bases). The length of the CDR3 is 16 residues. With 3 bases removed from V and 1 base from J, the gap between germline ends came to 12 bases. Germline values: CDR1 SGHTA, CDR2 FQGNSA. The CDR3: CASSFVLGRNTGELFF. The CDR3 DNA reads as TGTGCCAGCAGCTTCGTGTTGGGGAGGAACACCGGGGAGCTGTTTTTT.

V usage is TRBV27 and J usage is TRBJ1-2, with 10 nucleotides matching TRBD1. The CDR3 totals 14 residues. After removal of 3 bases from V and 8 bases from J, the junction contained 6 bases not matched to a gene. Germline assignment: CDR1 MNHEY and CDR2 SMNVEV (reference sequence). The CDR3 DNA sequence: TGTGCCAGCAGTTTTGGGACAGGGGTCGGAGGCTACACCTTC. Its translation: CASSFGTGVGGYTF.

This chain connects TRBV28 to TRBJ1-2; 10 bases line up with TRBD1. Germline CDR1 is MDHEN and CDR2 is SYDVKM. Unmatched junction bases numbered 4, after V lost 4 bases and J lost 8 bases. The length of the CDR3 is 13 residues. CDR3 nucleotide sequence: TGTGCCAGCAGTTCGGGACAGGGGTACGGCTACACCTTC. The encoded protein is CASSSGQGYGYTF.

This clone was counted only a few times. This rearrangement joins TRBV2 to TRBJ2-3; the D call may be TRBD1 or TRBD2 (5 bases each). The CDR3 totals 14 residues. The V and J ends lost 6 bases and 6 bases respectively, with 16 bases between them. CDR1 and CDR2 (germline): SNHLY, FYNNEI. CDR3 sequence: CASRSGPHGDTQYF. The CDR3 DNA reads TGTGCCAGCAGGTCGGGACCCCATGGGGATACGCAGTATTTT.

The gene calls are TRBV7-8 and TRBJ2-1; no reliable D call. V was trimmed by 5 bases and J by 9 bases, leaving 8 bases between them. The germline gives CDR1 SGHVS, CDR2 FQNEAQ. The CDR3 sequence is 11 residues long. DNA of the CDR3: TGTGCCAGCAGCCGTTCCGCTGAGCAGTTCTTC. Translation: CASSRSAEQFF.

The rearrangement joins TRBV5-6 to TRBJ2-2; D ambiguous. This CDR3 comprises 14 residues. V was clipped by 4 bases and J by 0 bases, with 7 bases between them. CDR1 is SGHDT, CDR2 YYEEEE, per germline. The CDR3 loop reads CASSLTPNTGELFF. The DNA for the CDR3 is TGTGCCAGCAGCCTAACACCGAACACCGGGGAGCTGTTTTTT.